The 20 T cell receptor beta chains below come from one sample, sequenced in a study of CD8+ T cells in alopecia areata. Once RNA had been extracted, it was reverse transcribed into cDNA to act as the sequencing template. The table came from immunoSEQ multiplex PCR; TCRdb's copy has only in-frame clones and leaves some out. The data show approximately 280,000 clones, 58% seen once. Treatment: oral pan-JAK inhibitor, 5-10 mg twice daily. The sequenced sample was CD4+ T cells sorted from blood, obtained at week 24, from a patient treated with tofacitinib. The receptors here all came from a human donor with alopecia areata.

Concerning this clone itself: Germline is not matched at one junction end, which may reflect a read error. The gene calls are TRBV7-9 and TRBJ2-5; D possibly corresponds to TRBD1 (6 bases). From germline, CDR1 is SEHNR and CDR2 FQNEAQ (reference sequence). The length of the CDR3 is 15 residues. The CDR3 here is CASNLALGTQETQYF. The CDR3 coding sequence is TGTGCCAGCAACTTAGCTCTCGGGACACAAGAGACCCAGTACTTC.

This clone occurred a few times. The chain joins TRBV7-9 to TRBJ2-3, with a weak D call TRBD2 (5 bases). This CDR3 is built from 17 residues. The V gene's germline CDR1 is SEHNR and CDR2 FQNEAQ (reference sequence). V was pared by 3 bases and J by 3 bases, with 19 bases between. This chain's CDR3 is CASSFATGSPTTDTQYF. As DNA, the CDR3 is TGTGCCAGCAGCTTTGCGACGGGGTCTCCAACAACAGATACGCAGTATTTT.

The gene calls are TRBV11-2 and TRBJ2-5; possibly TRBD1 for D (5 bases). V was clipped by 4 bases and J by 6 bases, with 21 bases between them. The CDR3 loop spans 16 amino acids. The germline gives CDR1 SGHAT, CDR2 FQNNGV. CDR3 protein: CASSSLQDGSGKTQYF. Here the CDR3 DNA reads TGTGCCAGCAGCTCCTTACAGGATGGGTCAGGAAAGACCCAGTACTTC.

This chain uses TRBV19 with TRBJ2-7, with D possibly TRBD2 on 5 matching bases. Trimming took off 2 bases at V and 5 bases at J, with 10 bases between the two ends. Germline CDR1 and CDR2: LNHDA and SQIVND (reference sequence). CDR3 length: 13 amino acids. CDR3 bases: TGTGCCAGTAGTATAACGGGAATCCACGAGCAGTACTTC. It specifies CASSITGIHEQYF.

The rearrangement links TRBV29-1 to TRBJ2-7; D not resolved. The CDR3 has 12 amino acids. The germline V and J ends were trimmed by 7 bases and 0 bases, with 10 bases remaining between them. Germline loops: CDR1 SQVTM, CDR2 ANQGSEA. As DNA, the CDR3 is TGCAGCGCCTCAGGTGGCTCCTACGAGCAGTACTTC. Protein sequence: CSASGGSYEQYF.

The CDR3: CASSQGDRSAAFF. In nucleotides, the CDR3 is TGCGCCAGCAGCCAGGGAGACAGGTCGGCCGCTTTCTTT. This chain joins TRBV4-1 and TRBJ1-1, with D perhaps TRBD1 (6 bases). V shed 3 bases and J shed 11 bases, with 16 bases lying between them. The germline V gene has CDR1 MGHRA and CDR2 YSYEKL. The CDR3 is 13 residues long.

V usage is TRBV30 and J usage is TRBJ2-7; 9 nucleotides agree with TRBD1. Germline CDR1 GTSNPN, CDR2 SVGIG (reference sequence). CDR3 size: 12 residues. After removal of 5 bases from V and 1 base from J, the junction contained 0 bases not matched to a gene. The chain's CDR3 is CAWGQGSYEQYF. The CDR3 DNA follows: TGTGCCTGGGGACAGGGGTCCTACGAGCAGTACTTC.

The rearrangement joins TRBV4-2 to TRBJ2-3, with 8 bases identical to TRBD2. V shed 0 bases and J 4 bases; nucleotides not matched to a gene: 3. CDR1 LGHNA and CDR2 YNFKEQ come from the germline V gene. The length of the CDR3 is 15 residues. CDR3 loop: CASSQDREGPDTQYF. The CDR3 DNA reads TGTGCCAGCAGCCAAGATCGGGAGGGCCCAGATACGCAGTATTTT.

Note on this clone: This specimen includes other DNA sequences encoding the same CDR3. This sequence joins TRBV18 and TRBJ2-5, with D possibly TRBD1 on 6 matching bases. Germline CDR1 reads KGHSH; CDR2 reads LQKENI. The length of the CDR3 is 12 residues. V lost 3 bases, J lost 5 bases, and 7 bases lay in between. CDR3 sequence: CASSPQGETQYF. The DNA for the CDR3 is TGTGCCAGCTCACCGCAGGGGGAGACCCAGTACTTC.

V gene TRBV27 combines with J gene TRBJ1-1, with D unclear. The CDR3 loop spans 13 amino acids. Germline loops: CDR1 MNHEY, CDR2 SMNVEV (reference sequence). With 5 bases removed from V and 6 bases from J, the gap between germline ends came to 13 bases. The CDR3 region has the DNA TGTGCCAGCAGTCCCATAGGCAGCTCTGAAGCTTTCTTT. This encodes CASSPIGSSEAFF.

The chain uses TRBV4-2 and TRBJ1-6; 10 bases are a match to TRBD1. V lost 1 base to trimming and J lost 10 bases; unmatched junction nucleotides: 7. Germline V lookup: CDR1 LGHNA, CDR2 YNFKEQ. The CDR3 covers 16 residues. The CDR3 is CASSQVSGTGVSPLHF. The CDR3 DNA follows: TGTGCCAGCAGCCAAGTCTCGGGGACAGGGGTATCACCCCTCCACTTT.

The chain has TRBV7-2 and TRBJ2-5, with 13 bases lining up with TRBD2. The V gene end was trimmed by 5 bases and the J gene end by 0 bases; junction bases not matched to a gene: 6. Germline V gene data show CDR1 as SGHTA and CDR2 as FQGNSA. This CDR3 region has 17 residues. In DNA form, the CDR3 reads TGTGCCAGCAGCAAGGGACTAGCGGGGAGTTACCAAGAGACCCAGTACTTC. Protein sequence: CASSKGLAGSYQETQYF. Full variable domain (remainder filled in from reference TRBV7-2 and TRBJ2-5): GAGVSQSPSNKVTEKGKDVELRCDPISGHTALYWYRQSLGQGLEFLIYFQGNSAPDKSGLPSDRFSAERTGGSVSTLTIQRTQQEDSAVYLCASSKGLAGSYQETQYFGPGTRLLVL.

The chain is built from TRBV7-9 and TRBJ1-2; D not certain. The ends were cut back, 5 bases at V and 12 bases at J, with 16 bases in the middle. Per germline, CDR1 SEHNR and CDR2 FQNEAQ (reference sequence). The CDR3 is 12 residues long. The CDR3 protein is CASSQDTLGDTF. DNA for the CDR3: TGTGCCAGCAGCCAAGACACCCTCGGCGACACCTTC.

This clone occurred a few times. The CDR3 DNA follows: TGTGCCAGCAGTTATCAGGAGGTCTACGAGCAGTACTTC. Its protein is CASSYQEVYEQYF. The chain couples TRBV6-6 to TRBJ2-7, with D perhaps TRBD2 (5 bases). Trimming removed 3 bases from V and 3 bases from J, with 9 bases in between. Per germline, CDR1 MNHNY and CDR2 SVGAGI (reference sequence). The CDR3 length is 13 residues.

This chain connects TRBV2 to TRBJ2-1; no definite D call. This CDR3 spans 15 amino acids. Trimming cost V 7 bases and J 0 bases, with 13 bases left between them. Germline-derived CDR1 and CDR2 are SNHLY and FYNNEI. The CDR3 loop reads CASTMDGPSYNEQFF. Written as DNA, the CDR3 is TGTGCCAGCACCATGGACGGCCCCTCCTACAATGAGCAGTTCTTC.

The genes are TRBV30 and TRBJ1-6, with a tentative D call TRBD1 (5 bases). Trimming left V 5 bases short and J 7 bases short, with 18 bases between. In germline, CDR1 is GTSNPN, CDR2 SVGIG (reference sequence). This CDR3 has 15 residues. For the CDR3, the DNA is TGTGCCTGGGGTTGGACCACGGGGGTAAATTCACCCCTCCACTTT. It is translated as CAWGWTTGVNSPLHF.

The V call is TRBV7-8, the J call TRBJ2-5, with TRBD2 matching 8 bases. The V gene's germline CDR1 is SGHVS and CDR2 FQNEAQ. The V and J ends lost 0 bases and 3 bases, in that order; junction bases with no gene match: 9. The CDR3 contains 17 residues. The CDR3 is CASSLARVSGGKETQYF. For the CDR3, the DNA is TGTGCCAGCAGCTTAGCGCGGGTGTCGGGGGGGAAAGAGACCCAGTACTTC.

The chain links TRBV5-6 to TRBJ2-2, with D perhaps assigned TRBD1 or TRBD2 (5 bases each). The CDR3 has 17 residues. The germline V and J ends were trimmed by 4 bases and 2 bases, with 18 bases remaining between them. Germline CDR1 and CDR2: SGHDT and YYEEEE. CDR3 DNA sequence: TGTGCCAGCAGCCGCATCAAGTGGGGGAGAAACACCGGGGAGCTGTTTTTT. Amino acids: CASSRIKWGRNTGELFF.

The chain is built from TRBV18 and TRBJ1-5, with D tentatively TRBD1 (5 bases). CDR1 and CDR2 (germline): KGHSH, LQKENI. The CDR3 sequence is 18 residues long. Trimming removed 6 bases at V and 0 bases at J, with 21 bases between. DNA of the CDR3: TGTGCCAGCTCTCTGGAAGGCAGGGTCCTTAATAGCAATCAGCCCCAGCATTTT. Protein sequence: CASSLEGRVLNSNQPQHF.

The chain uses TRBV5-4 and TRBJ2-3, with TRBD2 identical over 8 bases. Trimming took 6 bases from V and 0 from J; bases not matched to a gene: 6. Germline V gene lookup returns CDR1 SGHNT and CDR2 YYREEE (reference sequence). The CDR3 loop spans 15 amino acids. Here the CDR3 reads CASTSGGLSTDTQYF. In DNA, the CDR3 is TGTGCCAGCACCAGCGGGGGCCTTAGCACAGATACGCAGTATTTT.